This T cell receptor (beta chain) derives from a study of shared clonotypes between healthy human individuals. Study findings and constraints: As a rule, naive subsets had a larger estimated richness than memory subsets.

Profiling relied on immunoSEQ multiplex PCR, and the TCRdb table lists in-frame clones only, not all of them. Among roughly 2.6 million clones listed, around 94% were seen once. CDR3 size: 15 residues. V was trimmed by 3 bases and J by 0 bases, leaving 11 bases between them. Germline CDR1 reads SGHTA; CDR2 reads FQGNSA. Notes on this clone: What it binds is not known.

Input material: naive CD4+ T cells sorted from blood. Documented subset: CD45RA+ positively selected. The V call is TRBV7-2, the J call TRBJ1-1; a possible D gene is TRBD1 (6 bases). The sequence derives from a man younger than 35 in good health. As DNA, the CDR3 is TGTGCCAGCAGCTTTGTACAGGGAGTGAACACTGAAGCTTTCTTT. Amino acid sequence: CASSFVQGVNTEAFF.